This TCR beta chain was captured in a study of T cell repertoires in cytomegalovirus infection. Study-level findings and limits: HLA-C-restricted CMV-specific TCR beta clonotypes prevailed in the ex vivo response.

This clonotype was recorded many times. What it binds is not known. TCRdb reprocessed the reads via MiXCR and lists one record per CDR3 protein. The sample carries around 260,000 distinct CDR3 sequences, roughly 9.1% recorded once. Sequences were obtained from PBMCs. The receptor's source is a human donor in good health (CMV status not recorded). Some clones in this sample may be carry-over from other donors' samples.

CDR3 region: CASSPTAGRSYTF. Here the CDR3 DNA reads TGTGCCAGCAGCCCCACGGCGGGCCGGAGCTACACCTTC. The chain couples TRBV7-2 to TRBJ1-2; D uncertain. The CDR3 is 13 residues long. Germline CDR1 SGHTA, CDR2 FQGNSA. Trimming took 5 bases from V and 9 from J, leaving 16 bases between them.